Listed below are T cell receptor beta chains from one sample, sequenced in a study of T cell responses to AZD1222 COVID-19 vaccine. Profiling relied on immunoSEQ multiplex PCR, and the TCRdb table lists in-frame clones only, not all of them. The profile shows about 73,000 clones, nearly 90% of them singletons. Sequences were derived from peripheral blood, sampled 28 days after the second AZD1222 dose. The origin of the receptors is an adult who received the AZD1222 COVID-19 vaccine. The CDR3 runs from the conserved cysteine through the conserved F or W. Fields, in order: J gene, CDR3 length, D gene, clone size, V gene, CDR3 protein, CDR3 DNA. D genes are given only for firm matches. A row's size may be missing; if present it is once, few, many or a size class.

j_gene: TRBJ1-2
len: 12
d_gene: .
abundance: .
v_gene: TRBV12-3/TRBV12-4
CDR3aa: CASSQYSYGYTF
CDR3nt: TGTGCCAGCAGCCAGTACAGCTATGGCTACACCTTC

j_gene: TRBJ1-5
len: 18
d_gene: TRBD1
abundance: .
v_gene: TRBV7-8
CDR3aa: CASSPATGGAGSNQPQHF
CDR3nt: TGTGCCAGCAGCCCGGCGACAGGGGGCGCCGGTAGCAATCAGCCCCAGCATTTT

j_gene: TRBJ2-3
len: 16
d_gene: TRBD1
abundance: once
v_gene: TRBV18
CDR3aa: CASSPTGVPGTDTQYF
CDR3nt: TGTGCCAGCTCACCTACAGGGGTCCCTGGCACAGATACGCAGTATTTT

j_gene: TRBJ2-5
len: 15
d_gene: TRBD1
abundance: .
v_gene: TRBV5-4
CDR3aa: CASSRTGGTGETQYF
CDR3nt: TGTGCCAGCAGCCGAACAGGGGGCACTGGGGAGACCCAGTACTTC

j_gene: TRBJ2-2
len: 14
d_gene: .
abundance: .
v_gene: TRBV18
CDR3aa: CASSPPQDAGELFF
CDR3nt: TGTGCCAGCTCCCCCCCGCAGGACGCCGGGGAGCTGTTTTTT

j_gene: TRBJ1-5
len: 15
d_gene: .
abundance: .
v_gene: TRBV27
CDR3aa: CASSLVGQRYQPQHF
CDR3nt: TGTGCCAGCAGTTTAGTCGGGCAGCGATATCAGCCCCAGCATTTT

j_gene: TRBJ2-2
len: 15
d_gene: TRBD2
abundance: .
v_gene: TRBV2
CDR3aa: CASSASGKNTGELFF
CDR3nt: TGTGCCAGCAGCGCTAGCGGAAAGAACACCGGGGAGCTGTTTTTT

j_gene: TRBJ2-3
len: 16
d_gene: TRBD2
abundance: .
v_gene: TRBV7-9
CDR3aa: CASSSSGSPSTDTQYF
CDR3nt: TGTGCCAGCAGCTCTAGCGGGAGTCCTAGCACAGATACGCAGTATTTT

j_gene: TRBJ1-5
len: 14
d_gene: .
abundance: .
v_gene: TRBV6-2/TRBV6-3
CDR3aa: CASSLDRSNQPQHF
CDR3nt: TGTGCCAGCAGTTTAGACCGAAGCAATCAGCCCCAGCATTTT

j_gene: TRBJ1-5
len: 15
d_gene: TRBD1
abundance: .
v_gene: TRBV27
CDR3aa: CASSPGQGPNQPQHF
CDR3nt: TGTGCCAGCAGCCCTGGACAGGGTCCAAATCAGCCCCAGCATTTT

j_gene: TRBJ1-2
len: 13
d_gene: .
abundance: .
v_gene: TRBV19
CDR3aa: CASSIQGPGGYTF
CDR3nt: TGTGCCAGTAGTATTCAGGGGCCGGGCGGCTACACCTTC

j_gene: TRBJ2-5
len: 15
d_gene: TRBD2
abundance: few
v_gene: TRBV7-9
CDR3aa: CASSFSGPFQETQYF
CDR3nt: TGTGCCAGCAGCTTTAGCGGGCCCTTCCAAGAGACCCAGTACTTC

j_gene: TRBJ1-2
len: 15
d_gene: TRBD1
abundance: .
v_gene: TRBV7-2
CDR3aa: CASSQTGTGSYGYTF
CDR3nt: TGTGCCAGCAGCCAGACCGGGACAGGCTCCTATGGCTACACCTTC

j_gene: TRBJ2-2
len: 12
d_gene: .
abundance: .
v_gene: TRBV5-4
CDR3aa: CASSLLTGELFF
CDR3nt: TGTGCCAGCAGCTTATTGACCGGGGAGCTGTTTTTT

j_gene: TRBJ1-1
len: 14
d_gene: .
abundance: once
v_gene: TRBV19
CDR3aa: CASSIAARLTEAFF
CDR3nt: TGTGCCAGTAGTATCGCAGCAAGGCTCACTGAAGCTTTCTTT

j_gene: TRBJ1-4
len: 16
d_gene: TRBD1
abundance: .
v_gene: TRBV5-8
CDR3aa: CASSSGATGGNEKLFF
CDR3nt: TGTGCCAGCAGCTCGGGGGCGACAGGGGGAAATGAAAAACTGTTTTTT

j_gene: TRBJ1-5
len: 14
d_gene: .
abundance: .
v_gene: TRBV3-1/TRBV3-2
CDR3aa: CASSQGQGVQPQHF
CDR3nt: TGTGCCAGCAGCCAAGGGCAGGGAGTCCAGCCCCAGCATTTT

j_gene: TRBJ2-1
len: 15
d_gene: TRBD1
abundance: once
v_gene: TRBV19
CDR3aa: CASSIATGGYNEQFF
CDR3nt: TGTGCCAGTAGTATTGCAACAGGGGGGTACAATGAGCAGTTCTTC

j_gene: TRBJ2-2
len: 16
d_gene: TRBD2
abundance: .
v_gene: TRBV4-2
CDR3aa: CASTLTSGSVHGELFF
CDR3nt: TGTGCCAGCACCTTGACTAGCGGGAGTGTGCACGGGGAGCTGTTTTTT

j_gene: TRBJ2-7
len: 15
d_gene: TRBD1
abundance: .
v_gene: TRBV28
CDR3aa: CASSAHRDRGYEQYF
CDR3nt: TGTGCCAGCAGTGCCCACCGGGACAGGGGGTACGAGCAGTACTTC

j_gene: TRBJ2-3
len: 14
d_gene: .
abundance: .
v_gene: TRBV11-3
CDR3aa: CASSPLGPGDTQYF
CDR3nt: TGTGCCAGCAGCCCCCTGGGCCCCGGGGATACGCAGTATTTT

j_gene: TRBJ2-1
len: 13
d_gene: .
abundance: .
v_gene: TRBV9
CDR3aa: CASSVVQAGEQFF
CDR3nt: TGTGCCAGCAGCGTAGTGCAGGCTGGGGAGCAGTTCTTC

j_gene: TRBJ1-2
len: 15
d_gene: TRBD1
abundance: .
v_gene: TRBV28
CDR3aa: CASSDRGRFNYGYTF
CDR3nt: TGTGCCAGCAGCGACAGGGGGAGATTTAACTATGGCTACACCTTC

j_gene: TRBJ2-7
len: 14
d_gene: TRBD2
abundance: .
v_gene: TRBV6-5
CDR3aa: CASSTSGGNYEQYF
CDR3nt: TGTGCCAGCAGTACTAGCGGGGGGAACTACGAGCAGTACTTC

j_gene: TRBJ2-1
len: 15
d_gene: TRBD2
abundance: once
v_gene: TRBV7-2
CDR3aa: CASRRTSGAYNEQFF
CDR3nt: TGTGCCAGCAGACGGACTAGCGGGGCCTACAATGAGCAGTTCTTC

j_gene: TRBJ1-5
len: 13
d_gene: TRBD1
abundance: .
v_gene: TRBV29-1
CDR3aa: CSVGTGFNQPQHF
CDR3nt: TGCAGCGTGGGGACAGGGTTTAATCAGCCCCAGCATTTT

j_gene: TRBJ2-3
len: 19
d_gene: TRBD2
abundance: .
v_gene: TRBV10-2
CDR3aa: CATLAGLAALPKMSDTQYF
CDR3nt: TGCGCCACCCTAGCAGGGCTAGCGGCGCTCCCCAAAATGTCCGATACGCAGTATTTT

j_gene: TRBJ1-1
len: 15
d_gene: TRBD1
abundance: .
v_gene: TRBV19
CDR3aa: CASWGDSLLNTEAFF
CDR3nt: TGTGCCTCTTGGGGGGACAGCTTATTGAACACTGAAGCTTTCTTT

j_gene: TRBJ2-7
len: 13
d_gene: TRBD2
abundance: .
v_gene: TRBV19
CDR3aa: CASSGLGTSEQYF
CDR3nt: TGTGCCAGCTCAGGGTTAGGGACTAGCGAGCAGTACTTC

j_gene: TRBJ1-6
len: 15
d_gene: TRBD1
abundance: few
v_gene: TRBV2
CDR3aa: CASSPDRAYGSPLHF
CDR3nt: TGTGCCAGCAGCCCGGACAGGGCCTACGGTTCACCCCTCCACTTT

j_gene: TRBJ1-1
len: 14
d_gene: .
abundance: .
v_gene: TRBV6-1
CDR3aa: CASSDVLGGTEAFF
CDR3nt: TGTGCCAGCAGTGACGTCCTGGGGGGTACTGAAGCTTTCTTT

j_gene: TRBJ2-7
len: 13
d_gene: .
abundance: .
v_gene: TRBV6-8
CDR3aa: CAIPRGPSYEQYF
CDR3nt: TGTGCCATCCCCAGGGGCCCCTCCTACGAGCAGTACTTC

j_gene: TRBJ2-5
len: 15
d_gene: .
abundance: few
v_gene: TRBV15
CDR3aa: CATSRGGARMETQYF
CDR3nt: TGTGCCACCAGCAGAGGGGGGGCTCGCATGGAGACCCAGTACTTC

j_gene: TRBJ2-3
len: 16
d_gene: .
abundance: .
v_gene: TRBV25-1
CDR3aa: CASSEHGGPVLDTQYF
CDR3nt: TGTGCCAGCAGTGAACATGGAGGGCCAGTGTTAGATACGCAGTATTTT

j_gene: TRBJ1-2
len: 18
d_gene: TRBD1
abundance: .
v_gene: TRBV27
CDR3aa: CASSSSPFTGGVNYGYTF
CDR3nt: TGTGCCAGCAGTTCATCCCCCTTCACAGGGGGGGTGAACTATGGCTACACCTTC

j_gene: TRBJ1-2
len: 16
d_gene: .
abundance: .
v_gene: TRBV5-4
CDR3aa: CASSPQARGSRYGYTF
CDR3nt: TGTGCCAGCAGCCCCCAGGCTCGGGGATCACGATATGGCTACACCTTC

j_gene: TRBJ1-2
len: 12
d_gene: .
abundance: .
v_gene: TRBV29-1
CDR3aa: CSVAAGEGGYTF
CDR3nt: TGCAGCGTTGCGGCAGGGGAAGGTGGCTACACCTTC

j_gene: TRBJ2-3
len: 13
d_gene: TRBD1
abundance: .
v_gene: TRBV18
CDR3aa: CASQQGASDTQYF
CDR3nt: TGTGCCAGCCAACAGGGGGCGTCGGATACGCAGTATTTT

j_gene: TRBJ2-5
len: 18
d_gene: TRBD2
abundance: .
v_gene: TRBV6-1
CDR3aa: CASSVRGLAGGLGETQYF
CDR3nt: TGTGCCAGCAGTGTCAGAGGACTAGCGGGAGGGCTTGGGGAGACCCAGTACTTC

j_gene: TRBJ2-7
len: 13
d_gene: .
abundance: .
v_gene: TRBV6-5
CDR3aa: CASSRGQTYEQYF
CDR3nt: TGTGCCAGCAGTCGGGGGCAAACCTACGAGCAGTACTTC

j_gene: TRBJ1-6
len: 15
d_gene: .
abundance: few
v_gene: TRBV6-5
CDR3aa: CASSYSGQGNSPLHF
CDR3nt: TGTGCCAGCAGTTACTCGGGGCAGGGAAATTCACCCCTCCACTTT

j_gene: TRBJ2-5
len: 17
d_gene: TRBD2
abundance: .
v_gene: TRBV5-6
CDR3aa: CASSTRALAGGRETQYF
CDR3nt: TGTGCCAGCAGCACTAGGGCACTAGCGGGGGGGCGAGAGACCCAGTACTTC

j_gene: TRBJ1-2
len: 14
d_gene: TRBD1
abundance: .
v_gene: TRBV10-3
CDR3aa: CAMARDRVNYGYTF
CDR3nt: TGTGCCATGGCCCGGGACAGGGTGAACTATGGCTACACCTTC